Below, 10 T cell receptor beta chains from the same sample are listed, as sequenced in a study of CXCR3-negative and CXCR3-positive naive CD8 T cells. Whole-study findings and limits: Relative to CXCR3-negative naive cells, CXCR3-positive naive cells had more hydrophobic TRB CDR3s.

Preparation of TRB cDNA libraries relied on 5' RACE carrying UMI labels. TCRdb re-called the 5' RACE reads and shows each CDR3 protein once, DNA omitted. In total, the table holds about 90,000 distinct CDR3 sequences. No antigen is known for these receptors. Sequencing was carried out using naive CXCR3+ CD8+ T cells from blood. Subset described: CD45RO-CCR7+CD27+CD95- naive CD8+ T cells expressing CXCR3 (TNR3+). These receptors were collected from a human donor in good health. Some clones in this sample may be carry-over from other donors' samples.

This sequence joins TRBV4-3 and TRBJ2-5; TCRdb names TRBD2, which stays unverified in the absence of DNA. CDR3 size: 17 residues. Germline CDR1 LGHNA, CDR2 YSLEER. The CDR3 here is CASSQDLAGGLVGTQYF.

This chain joins TRBV7-9 and TRBJ2-7; the TCRdb call, TRBD2, lacks DNA for checking. The CDR3 length is 14 residues. The V gene's germline CDR1 is SEHNR and CDR2 FQNEAQ (reference sequence). The CDR3 reads CASSPEGLFYEQYF.

The chain has TRBV7-8 and TRBJ2-3; lacking DNA, the TRBD2 call made by TCRdb goes unchecked. This CDR3 spans 17 amino acids. In germline, CDR1 is SGHVS, CDR2 FQNEAQ. CDR3 protein: CASSLVLAGDFADTQYF.

This chain uses TRBV5-5 with TRBJ2-2. Germline V gene lookup returns CDR1 SGHKS and CDR2 YYEKEE (reference sequence). The CDR3 is 16 residues long. CDR3 loop: CASSSLGTAHTGELFF.

The chain uses TRBV5-1 and TRBJ2-1; the D call from TCRdb, TRBD1, cannot be confirmed without DNA. This CDR3 has 16 amino acids. The germline V gene encodes CDR1 SGHRS and CDR2 YFSETQ. CDR3 amino acids: CASSFVGAEGYDEQFF. The whole variable domain, remainder taken from reference TRBV5-1 and TRBJ2-1, is KAGVTQTPRYLIKTRGQQVTLSCSPISGHRSVSWYQQTPGQGLQFLFEYFSETQRNKGNFPGRFSGRQFSNSRSEMNVSTLELGDSALYLCASSFVGAEGYDEQFFGPGTRLTVL.

This rearrangement joins TRBV7-9 to TRBJ2-1. The CDR3 totals 16 residues. Per the germline V gene, CDR1 is SEHNR and CDR2 is FQNEAQ (reference sequence). CDR3 amino acids: CASSLARNSDYNEQFF.

CDR3 loop: CASSLRGTVDNNEQFF. V and J are TRBV4-2 and TRBJ2-1. Germline V gene data show CDR1 as LGHNA and CDR2 as YNFKEQ. The CDR3 is 16 amino acids.

The chain is built from TRBV29-1 and TRBJ2-3. The CDR3 consists of 15 residues. Germline V lookup: CDR1 SQVTM, CDR2 ANQGSEA. Here the CDR3 reads CSVEVGQRGTDTQYF.

This chain uses TRBV6-1 with TRBJ1-5; the TCRdb D gene call, TRBD1, has no DNA to confirm it. The CDR3 spans 16 residues. Germline V CDR1 and CDR2: MNHNS, SASEGT. CDR3 in amino acids: CASSEALGTGNQPQHF.

The J gene is TRBJ2-3, the V gene TRBV6-5; absent DNA, TCRdb's TRBD2 call cannot be checked. CDR1 is MNHEY and CDR2 is SVGAGI in the germline V gene. The CDR3 runs to 16 residues. The CDR3 sequence: CASSYGPSGSTDTQYF.